The rows below give T cell receptor beta chains drawn from one sample of a study of blood T cells in healthy people across ages. A single record per CDR3 protein comes from TCRdb applying MiXCR to the 5' RACE reads. The sample contains some 1.5 million distinct CDR3 sequences, under 55% of which appear only once. The sequencing sample was made of blood. These receptors all stem from a young woman in good health. Each CDR3 is given with its conserved first and last residue. The order of the fields is J gene, D gene, clone size, V gene, CDR3 protein, CDR3 DNA. The D gene is left open where the match is weak. The size of a clone is reported for some rows only, either as once, few or many, or as a class for expanded clones.

J: TRBJ2-2
D: -
size: -
V: TRBV7-9
CDR3: CASSPSRGFDTGELFF
DNA: TGTGCCAGCAGCCCCTCCCGGGGTTTTGACACCGGGGAGCTGTTTTTT

J: TRBJ2-5
D: TRBD2
size: many
V: TRBV4-2
CDR3: CASSQETLAGGETQYF
DNA: TGTGCCAGCAGCCAAGAAACCCTAGCGGGAGGGGAGACCCAGTACTTC

J: TRBJ2-2
D: TRBD2
size: -
V: TRBV7-9
CDR3: CASSPVTSGSRTGELFF
DNA: TGTGCCAGCAGCCCCGTGACTAGCGGGAGTCGGACCGGGGAGCTGTTTTTT

J: TRBJ2-7
D: TRBD2
size: -
V: TRBV7-2
CDR3: CASSLAWTSACEQYF
DNA: TGTGCCAGCAGCTTAGCGTGGACTAGCGCTTGCGAGCAGTACTTC

J: TRBJ1-1
D: TRBD1
size: few
V: TRBV7-6
CDR3: CASSFGQANTEAFF
DNA: TGTGCCAGCAGCTTTGGACAGGCGAACACTGAAGCTTTCTTT

J: TRBJ2-1
D: -
size: -
V: TRBV10-3
CDR3: CAISEIFGLAGQDWRDEQFF
DNA: TGTGCCATCAGTGAAATTTTTGGTCTAGCGGGACAGGACTGGAGGGATGAGCAGTTCTTC

J: TRBJ2-7
D: -
size: few
V: TRBV10-3
CDR3: CAIKSLATGEQYF
DNA: TGTGCCATCAAGTCACTAGCTACGGGCGAGCAGTACTTC

J: TRBJ1-2
D: -
size: few
V: TRBV4-1
CDR3: CASSQDVRSYYYTF
DNA: TGCGCCAGCAGCCAAGATGTAAGGAGTTATTACTACACCTTC

J: TRBJ1-4
D: -
size: -
V: TRBV3-1
CDR3: CASSALGEKLFF
DNA: TGTGCCAGCAGCGCACTCGGGGAAAAACTGTTTTTT

J: TRBJ2-3
D: TRBD2
size: -
V: TRBV2
CDR3: CASSDSGGGTDTRYF
DNA: TGTGCCAGCAGTGACAGCGGGGGAGGCACAGATACGCGGTATTTT

J: TRBJ2-5
D: TRBD1
size: -
V: TRBV5-6
CDR3: CASSLFNRGYETQYF
DNA: TGTGCCAGCAGCTTATTCAACAGGGGATACGAGACCCAGTACTTC

J: TRBJ2-5
D: -
size: -
V: TRBV28
CDR3: CASKRSQPTEQYF
DNA: TGTGCCAGCAAGAGGTCTCAACCTACGGAGCAGTACTTC

J: TRBJ2-5
D: TRBD2
size: -
V: TRBV6-2/TRBV6-3
CDR3: CASSYSPSGALNEQYF
DNA: TGTGCCAGCAGTTACTCGCCTAGCGGGGCGTTAAATGAGCAGTACTTC

J: TRBJ1-2
D: TRBD1
size: few
V: TRBV6-6
CDR3: CASSYSRQGTGYGYTF
DNA: TGTGCCAGCAGTTACTCGAGACAGGGCACGGGGTATGGCTACACCTTC

J: TRBJ2-5
D: -
size: -
V: TRBV20-1
CDR3: CSARDVNGPETQYF
DNA: TGCAGTGCTAGGGACGTGAATGGCCCAGAGACCCAGTACTTC

J: TRBJ2-3
D: -
size: once
V: TRBV20-1
CDR3: CSATEGTDAQYF
DNA: TGCAGTGCTACGGAGGGGACAGATGCGCAGTATTTT

J: TRBJ1-4
D: -
size: -
V: TRBV21-1
CDR3: CASSPRSSEEKLFF
DNA: TGTGCCAGCAGCCCTAGGTCGTCAGAAGAAAAACTGTTTTTT

J: TRBJ2-3
D: TRBD2
size: few
V: TRBV6-4
CDR3: CASSALAGAPDTQYF
DNA: TGTGCCAGCAGTGCTCTAGCGGGAGCCCCAGATACGCAGTATTTT

J: TRBJ2-3
D: -
size: -
V: TRBV28
CDR3: CASSSSGIADTQYF
DNA: TGTGCCAGCAGTTCCTCAGGGATTGCAGATACGCAGTATTTT

J: TRBJ2-3
D: TRBD2
size: few
V: TRBV11-2
CDR3: CASSWTSGVTDTQYF
DNA: TGTGCCAGCAGCTGGACTAGCGGGGTTACAGATACGCAGTATTTT

J: TRBJ2-5
D: -
size: few
V: TRBV29-1
CDR3: CSLRAHKETQYF
DNA: TGCAGTCTGAGGGCGCATAAAGAGACCCAGTACTTC

J: TRBJ2-3
D: -
size: -
V: TRBV6-2/TRBV6-3
CDR3: CASRELGTDTQYF
DNA: TGTGCCAGCAGAGAGCTCGGCACAGATACGCAGTATTTT

J: TRBJ1-5
D: -
size: -
V: TRBV6-2/TRBV6-3
CDR3: CAIRDGPGQPQHF
DNA: TGTGCCATCCGTGATGGGCCCGGTCAGCCCCAGCATTTT

J: TRBJ2-3
D: -
size: -
V: TRBV19
CDR3: CASSILLVASTDTQYF
DNA: TGTGCCAGTAGTATTCTTCTAGTCGCTAGCACAGATACGCAGTATTTT

J: TRBJ1-5
D: -
size: few
V: TRBV27
CDR3: CASGATVPQPQHF
DNA: TGTGCCAGCGGCGCTACTGTGCCTCAGCCCCAGCATTTT

J: TRBJ2-7
D: TRBD1
size: -
V: TRBV4-1
CDR3: CASSHPLGQGYEQYF
DNA: TGCGCCAGCAGCCACCCTCTCGGACAGGGCTACGAGCAGTACTTC

J: TRBJ2-3
D: TRBD2
size: -
V: TRBV3-1
CDR3: CASSQVYGRALTDTQYF
DNA: TGTGCCAGCAGCCAAGTATACGGGAGGGCACTCACAGATACGCAGTATTTT

J: TRBJ1-1
D: -
size: -
V: TRBV6-1
CDR3: CASSATPGEGTEAFF
DNA: TGTGCCAGCAGTGCCACCCCGGGTGAGGGCACTGAAGCTTTCTTT

J: TRBJ1-1
D: -
size: -
V: TRBV20-1
CDR3: CSAWDTRGTEAFF
DNA: TGCAGTGCCTGGGACACCCGTGGAACTGAAGCTTTCTTT

J: TRBJ2-3
D: -
size: few
V: TRBV12-3/TRBV12-4
CDR3: CASSHEDTQYF
DNA: TGTGCCAGCAGCCATGAAGATACGCAGTATTTT

J: TRBJ1-2
D: -
size: -
V: TRBV20-1
CDR3: CSASGQGNNYGYTF
DNA: TGCAGTGCTAGTGGTCAGGGCAATAACTATGGCTACACCTTC

J: TRBJ2-3
D: -
size: many
V: TRBV4-3
CDR3: CASSRQGSTDTQYF
DNA: TGCGCCAGCAGCCGCCAGGGGTCTACAGATACGCAGTATTTT

J: TRBJ1-2
D: -
size: -
V: TRBV12-3/TRBV12-4
CDR3: CASSVSLIYGYTF
DNA: TGTGCCAGCAGTGTTTCACTTATTTATGGCTACACCTTC

J: TRBJ2-7
D: -
size: -
V: TRBV9
CDR3: CASSPDGENYEQYF
DNA: TGTGCCAGCAGCCCCGACGGAGAGAACTACGAGCAGTACTTC

J: TRBJ1-4
D: -
size: few
V: TRBV7-9
CDR3: CASSLSAAPTERLFF
DNA: TGTGCCAGCAGCTTATCGGCAGCACCGACTGAAAGACTGTTTTTT

J: TRBJ1-6
D: -
size: -
V: TRBV6-6
CDR3: CASSYGAARGVNSPLHF
DNA: TGTGCCAGCAGTTACGGGGCAGCTCGGGGGGTTAATTCACCCCTCCACTTT

J: TRBJ1-1
D: -
size: -
V: TRBV7-9
CDR3: CAGSFDRAHTEAFF
DNA: TGTGCCGGCAGCTTCGACCGGGCCCACACTGAAGCTTTCTTT